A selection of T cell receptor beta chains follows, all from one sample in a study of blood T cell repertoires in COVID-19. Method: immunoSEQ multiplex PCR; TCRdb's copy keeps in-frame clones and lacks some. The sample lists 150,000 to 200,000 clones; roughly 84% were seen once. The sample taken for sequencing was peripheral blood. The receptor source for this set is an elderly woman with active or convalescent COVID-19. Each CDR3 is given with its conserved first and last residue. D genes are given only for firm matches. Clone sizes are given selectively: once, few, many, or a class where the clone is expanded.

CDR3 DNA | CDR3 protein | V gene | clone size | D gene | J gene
TGTGCCAGCAGCCTGACAGCGGGGCCTTCCTACGAGCAGTACTTC | CASSLTAGPSYEQYF | TRBV7-8 | - | TRBD2 | TRBJ2-7
TGTGCCAGTAGTGTGAGGGGGCTCACTGAAGCTTTCTTT | CASSVRGLTEAFF | TRBV19 | - | TRBD1 | TRBJ1-1
TGTGCCAGCAGCGTAGGACAGCAGGGAGGAGGCTACACCTTC | CASSVGQQGGGYTF | TRBV9 | - | - | TRBJ1-2
TGTGCCAGCAGCGCTCGGGGACAGGATAACTATGGCTACACCTTC | CASSARGQDNYGYTF | TRBV9 | - | TRBD1 | TRBJ1-2
TGTGCCAGCAGGACTCCAGGGGGCGTGAACACTGAAGCTTTCTTT | CASRTPGGVNTEAFF | TRBV6-5 | - | TRBD1 | TRBJ1-1
TGTGCCAGTAGCTTAAGGAGACAGGGAGGCTACGAGCAGTACTTC | CASSLRRQGGYEQYF | TRBV19 | - | - | TRBJ2-7
TGTGCCAGCGGACGGACAGGGGGTTTGAACACTGAAGCTTTCTTT | CASGRTGGLNTEAFF | TRBV6-5 | - | TRBD1 | TRBJ1-1
TGTGCCAGCAGCTCCCGGACAGGGGGGAGCGAGACCCAGTACTTC | CASSSRTGGSETQYF | TRBV13 | - | TRBD1 | TRBJ2-5
TGTGCCAGCAGTTCCCGGGACAATGAAGCTTTCTTT | CASSSRDNEAFF | TRBV6-5 | - | - | TRBJ1-1
TGTGCCAGCAGCCCGGAAGGGGGGGGTTCAGCTTTCTTT | CASSPEGGGSAFF | TRBV21-1 | - | - | TRBJ1-1
TGCAGTGCTAGTGTGACAACCACCTACGAGCAGTACTTC | CSASVTTTYEQYF | TRBV20-1 | - | - | TRBJ2-7
TGTGCCAGCAGACCGGGACAGGGGTCGGTTAACGAGCAGTACTTC | CASRPGQGSVNEQYF | TRBV6-5 | - | TRBD1 | TRBJ2-7
TGTGCCAGCAGCTTAGCGCCAGGGGGTAACACTGAAGCTTTCTTT | CASSLAPGGNTEAFF | TRBV7-8 | - | TRBD1 | TRBJ1-1
TGTGCCAGCAAACAACAGGGACCTAATGAAAAACTGTTTTTT | CASKQQGPNEKLFF | TRBV6-1 | - | - | TRBJ1-4
TGCGCCAGCAGCCAAGGCGTGGTACAGGGGCTTCAGCCCCAGCATTTT | CASSQGVVQGLQPQHF | TRBV4-1 | - | TRBD1 | TRBJ1-5
TGTGCCAGCAGCCTCCTAGCGGGGGGCACAGATACGCAGTATTTT | CASSLLAGGTDTQYF | TRBV6-5 | - | TRBD2 | TRBJ2-3
TGTGCCAGCAGCTTCCGGGGGAATGAGCAGTTCTTC | CASSFRGNEQFF | TRBV11-3 | few | - | TRBJ2-1
TGTGCCACCAGTGAAAACAGGGGAAACACAGATACGCAGTATTTT | CATSENRGNTDTQYF | TRBV24-1 | - | TRBD1 | TRBJ2-3
TGTGCCAGCAGGACAGGGGCGATTACCTACGAGCAGTACTTC | CASRTGAITYEQYF | TRBV6-5 | - | TRBD1 | TRBJ2-7
TGTGCCAGCAGTACACCGGGACAGGGGACGTATCAGCCCCAGCATTTT | CASSTPGQGTYQPQHF | TRBV6-2/TRBV6-3 | once | TRBD1 | TRBJ1-5
TGTGCCAGTAGTATGGGTCGGGGGGGCCCGATCGGGTCTCCCCAGTACTTC | CASSMGRGGPIGSPQYF | TRBV19 | - | TRBD2 | TRBJ2-5
TGTGCCAGCAGCCATCTAAGCGGGGGCGGCTCCTACGAGCAGTACTTC | CASSHLSGGGSYEQYF | TRBV14 | few | TRBD2 | TRBJ2-7
TGTGCCAGCTCATCTAACAGGGGGCCGGAGGAAAAACTGTTTTTT | CASSSNRGPEEKLFF | TRBV18 | - | TRBD1 | TRBJ1-4
TGCGCCAGCAGCATGCGACTAGCGGTTAGCACAGATACGCAGTATTTT | CASSMRLAVSTDTQYF | TRBV4-3 | - | TRBD2 | TRBJ2-3
TGTGCCAGTAGTATCGGAGGAGCGGGGGGGCAAGAGACCCAGTACTTC | CASSIGGAGGQETQYF | TRBV19 | - | TRBD2 | TRBJ2-5
TGTGCTAGTGGCCAGGGGGCGCGCGGCACAGATACGCAGTATTTT | CASGQGARGTDTQYF | TRBV12-5 | - | TRBD1 | TRBJ2-3
TGTGCCAGCAGCCCCGCGAGGACTAACTATGGCTACACCTTC | CASSPARTNYGYTF | TRBV11-3 | - | - | TRBJ1-2
TGTGCCAGCAGCGTAACCGACAGGGGCGAGCAGTACTTC | CASSVTDRGEQYF | TRBV9 | few | TRBD1 | TRBJ2-7
TGTGCCAGCAGGAGACAGGGGGCTCTAACTGAAGCTTTCTTT | CASRRQGALTEAFF | TRBV27 | - | TRBD1 | TRBJ1-1
TGTGCCAGCAGCTACTCCGGGACAGGCGACTCCTACGAGCAGTACTTC | CASSYSGTGDSYEQYF | TRBV5-5 | - | TRBD1 | TRBJ2-7
TGTGCCAGCAGCCAGGGGACAGGGGACACCGGGGAGCTGTTTTTT | CASSQGTGDTGELFF | TRBV3-1/TRBV3-2 | - | TRBD1 | TRBJ2-2
TGTGCCAGCAGTTCGGCCACGACAAGGAACACTGAAGCTTTCTTT | CASSSATTRNTEAFF | TRBV27 | few | - | TRBJ1-1
TGTGCCAGCAGCCAGGGACAGGGGGCAGCTAACTATGGCTACACCTTC | CASSQGQGAANYGYTF | TRBV3-1/TRBV3-2 | few | TRBD1 | TRBJ1-2
TGTGCCAGCAGCTTCGGAGGGGGCGGGGTCACCTTC | CASSFGGGGVTF | TRBV7-8 | - | TRBD1 | TRBJ1-2
TGTGCCAGCAGTTTGGCCGGGACTAGTGTTGTAGGAGATACGCAGTATTTT | CASSLAGTSVVGDTQYF | TRBV27 | - | TRBD2 | TRBJ2-3
TGTGCCAGCAGTTCCCTCGAAGGGGGCACAGATACGCAGTATTTT | CASSSLEGGTDTQYF | TRBV6-6 | - | - | TRBJ2-3
TGTGCCAGCAGTTCCACAGGGAGACCCCAGCATTTT | CASSSTGRPQHF | TRBV12-3/TRBV12-4 | - | - | TRBJ1-5
TGTGCCAGCTACAAGGACACAATAAATCCTGAAGCTTTCTTT | CASYKDTINPEAFF | TRBV18 | - | - | TRBJ1-1
TGTGCCAGCAGTTTATCGCTAGTAGCCTACAATGAGCAGTTCTTC | CASSLSLVAYNEQFF | TRBV27 | - | - | TRBJ2-1
TGTGCCAGCAGTTCCCCGGTGGAGGCCACTGAAGCTTTCTTT | CASSSPVEATEAFF | TRBV6-5 | - | - | TRBJ1-1
TGTGCCAGCAGTTCGACAGGGAGCCTGAACACTGAAGCTTTCTTT | CASSSTGSLNTEAFF | TRBV27 | - | TRBD1 | TRBJ1-1
TGTGCCAGCAGGGCGGACAGGGGTCATAGTGGCTACACCTTC | CASRADRGHSGYTF | TRBV6-4 | - | TRBD1 | TRBJ1-2
TGTGCCAGCAGTTCTTATATCGGGGAGCAGTACTTC | CASSSYIGEQYF | TRBV12-3/TRBV12-4 | - | - | TRBJ2-7
TGTGCCAGCAGCCCCGGGACTAGCCTAACTCCATACGAGCAGTACTTC | CASSPGTSLTPYEQYF | TRBV3-1/TRBV3-2 | few | TRBD2 | TRBJ2-7
TGTGCCAGCGAGGACAGCCAGTCCTACGAGCAGTACTTC | CASEDSQSYEQYF | TRBV28 | - | - | TRBJ2-7
TGCGCCAGCAGCTTGCAGGGGCCGAATGAAGCTTTCTTT | CASSLQGPNEAFF | TRBV5-1 | - | - | TRBJ1-1